The clone carrying this T cell receptor (beta chain) was counted a few times. TCRdb re-called the RACE reads through MiXCR, storing one row per CDR3 protein. The data show 300,000 to 400,000 distinct CDR3 sequences, roughly 5.3% seen once. This sample stems from a study of human T cells and chemical hapten exposure. Study-level background: Diphenylcyclopropenone, dosed weekly to the scalp, was given to patients throughout the approximately 23-week study. The patients were mostly female; they had alopecia areata, totalis or universalis.

This CDR3 comprises 14 residues. Trimming left V 7 bases short and J 0 bases short, with 9 bases between. Germline V lookup: CDR1 SGHAT, CDR2 FQDESV (reference sequence). The time point here: pre-sensitization, week 0. Indicated treatment: therapeutic diphenylcyclopropenone sensitization with weekly scalp DPC. Specimen: whole blood, collected in connection with sensitization to the hapten diphenylcyclopropenone (DPC). This clonotype originated in a woman aged 45-60 years with alopecia areata. Some clones in this sample may be carry-over from other donors' samples. The chain links TRBV11-1 to TRBJ1-4, with no clear D. CDR3: CASTTDPTNEKLFF. CDR3 coding DNA: TGTGCCAGCACCACAGATCCAACTAATGAAAAACTGTTTTTT.